Following are 25 T cell receptor beta chains from one sample sequenced in a study of tumor-infiltrating lymphocytes in primary liver carcinoma. The template, around 520 ng total RNA, yielded TCR beta cDNA made with a constant-region primer. ARM-PCR was slightly modified, and three nested multiplex PCR rounds with it gave rise to the TCR beta libraries. Researchers ran the first two PCR rounds for ten to eleven cycles each with TRBV1-TRBV30 forward primers and a C-beta reverse primer. One entry per CDR3 protein, called by TCRdb with MiXCR from the multiplex PCR reads. The top ten hold 72% of the sample, which has 180,000 or so distinct CDR3 sequences, about 60% seen once. Germline DNA was also extracted, and blood RNA derived from unsorted whole blood. The sequencing sample was made of peripheral blood. The receptors derive from a man between 35 and 55 years old with primary liver carcinoma and hepatitis B virus infection.

J is TRBJ2-3 and V is TRBV6-5; D gene unclear. Trimming shortened V by 10 bases and J by 4 bases, and 15 bases separated the two germline ends. The CDR3 has 13 residues. CDR1 and CDR2 (germline): MNHEY, SVGAGI. As DNA, the CDR3 is TGTGCCACTCGGAACCGGGCGGCAGATACGCAGTATTTT. Protein product: CATRNRAADTQYF.

V is TRBV11-2 and J is TRBJ2-7, with D tentatively TRBD1 (5 bases). CDR1 SGHAT and CDR2 FQNNGV come from the germline V gene. Deletions cut 5 bases from V and 9 bases from J, with 14 bases between. The CDR3 runs to 12 residues. For the CDR3, the DNA is TGTGCCAGCAGCCCCCCTTCAGGGATGCAGTACTTC. It specifies CASSPPSGMQYF.

This clonotype has just a few counts. V gene TRBV5-4 combines with J gene TRBJ2-5, with a tentative D call TRBD1 (5 bases). Trimming removed 4 bases from V and 1 base from J, with 11 bases in between. The CDR3 sequence is 14 residues long. Germline V gives CDR1 SGHNT, CDR2 YYREEE (reference sequence). This CDR3 reads CASSRIDSQETQYF. Here the CDR3 DNA reads TGTGCCAGCAGCAGGATCGACAGCCAAGAGACCCAGTACTTC. The full variable domain, with the rest looked up from reference TRBV5-4 and TRBJ2-5, is ETGVTQSPTHLIKTRGQQVTLRCSSQSGHNTVSWYQQALGQGPQFIFQYYREEENGRGNFPPRFSGLQFPNYSSELNVNALELDDSALYLCASSRIDSQETQYFGPGTRLLVL.

This clonotype was detected a few times. The chain recombines TRBV4-1 with TRBJ2-6; D is perhaps TRBD2 (6 bases). The germline V gene has CDR1 MGHRA and CDR2 YSYEKL. This CDR3 comprises 19 residues. The V gene lost 2 bases and the J gene lost 4 bases, with 21 bases spanning the gap. CDR3 DNA sequence: TGCGCCAGCAGCCAAAGGAGGGATTCCGGGACGTCCGGGGCCAACGTCCTGACTTTC. Encoded protein: CASSQRRDSGTSGANVLTF.

The chain employs TRBV10-3 and TRBJ1-1, with no clear D. The length of the CDR3 is 11 residues. Deletions cut 7 bases from V and 1 base from J, with 4 bases between. The germline V gene has CDR1 ENHRY and CDR2 SYGVKD. The CDR3 region is CAIKANTEAFF. DNA of the CDR3: TGTGCCATCAAGGCGAACACTGAAGCTTTCTTT.

Concerning this clonotype: The junction and the germline gene differ at one end; a read error may be behind it. The V call is TRBV11-2, the J call TRBJ2-7; 10 positions agree with TRBD1. The germline CDR1 and CDR2 sequences are SGHAT and FQNNGV. This CDR3 is 13 amino acids long. The CDR3 region has the DNA TGCGCCAGCAGCAGGGACAGGGGCGGAGAGCAGTACTTC. Protein: CASSRDRGGEQYF.

Concerning this clonotype: The junction does not match germline at one end; this may be a read error. The chain carries TRBV6-2 or TRBV6-3 and TRBJ2-1; D call uncertain. This CDR3 contains 14 residues. CDR1 and CDR2 (germline): MNHEY, SVGEGT. CDR3 in DNA: TGTTCCAGCAATGGGGTCCGAAGCTACAATGAGCAGTTCTTC. It codes for CSSNGVRSYNEQFF.

This clonotype was recorded many times. The rearrangement links TRBV11-2 to TRBJ2-1, with D unclear. Germline loops: CDR1 SGHAT, CDR2 FQNNGV. The germline V and J ends were trimmed by 1 base and 6 bases, with 4 bases remaining between them. The CDR3 is 12 amino acids. This chain's CDR3 is CASSLGPNEQFF. The DNA of the CDR3 is TGTGCCAGCAGCTTAGGACCCAATGAGCAGTTCTTC. Filled out from reference TRBV11-2 and TRBJ2-1, the complete variable domain reads EAGVAQSPRYKIIEKRQSVAFWCNPISGHATLYWYQQILGQGPKLLIQFQNNGVVDDSQLPKDRFSAERLKGVDSTLKIQPAKLEDSAVYLCASSLGPNEQFFGPGTRLTVL.

The J gene is TRBJ2-6, the V gene TRBV12-3 or TRBV12-4; D gene unclear. This CDR3 has 13 amino acids. V was pared by 7 bases and J by 0 bases, with 4 bases between. The CDR3 reads CASTISGANVLTF. CDR3 sequence (DNA): TGTGCCAGCACCATCTCTGGGGCCAACGTCCTGACTTTC.

V and J are TRBV6-5 and TRBJ2-5; D unclear. Germline loops: CDR1 MNHEY, CDR2 SVGAGI. Trimming removed 7 bases from V and 5 bases from J, with 11 bases in between. The CDR3 covers 12 residues. The CDR3 region is CASNYSSETQYF. In nucleotides, the CDR3 is TGTGCCAGCAATTATTCGTCGGAGACCCAGTACTTC.

Note on this clonotype: Since the CDR3 does not end with the conserved phenylalanine or tryptophan, this likely comes from a read error. Here the CDR3 reads CASSQSGTAMNTEAFL. The CDR3 region has the DNA TGCGCCAGCAGCCAATCCGGGACAGCCATGAACACCGAAGCTTTCCTT. This chain connects TRBV4-1 to TRBJ1-1; 7 bases are a match to TRBD1. The germline CDR1 and CDR2 sequences are MGHRA and YSYEKL. The CDR3 has 16 amino acids.

V and J are TRBV7-8 and TRBJ2-6; the D is unclear. Germline V gene data show CDR1 as SGHVS and CDR2 as FQNEAQ. V gave up 5 bases and J gave up 6 bases, with 20 bases separating them. The CDR3 totals 17 residues. This chain's CDR3 is CASSDRIQSTAANVLTF. The CDR3 DNA reads as TGTGCCAGCAGCGACCGGATCCAGAGTACTGCGGCCAACGTCCTGACTTTC.

Remarks on this clonotype: At one of its ends the junction is not consistent with the germline gene, which may arise from a read error. The chain employs TRBV29-1 and TRBJ1-1; 7 bases match TRBD1. The CDR3 has 12 residues. The germline CDR1 and CDR2 sequences are SQVTM and ANQGSEA. CDR3: CSGGGRDTEAYF. CDR3 sequence (DNA): TGCAGCGGAGGGGGCCGTGACACTGAAGCTTACTTT.

This rearrangement joins TRBV12-3 or TRBV12-4 to TRBJ2-1, with 12 positions matching TRBD2. With 3 bases clipped from V and 9 bases from J, the junction kept 6 bases outside the gene matches. This CDR3 has 15 amino acids. CDR3 protein: CASSLRTSGIGEQFF. The DNA for the CDR3 is TGTGCCAGCAGTTTGCGGACTAGCGGGATTGGTGAGCAGTTCTTC.

This clonotype was recorded a few times. V usage is TRBV5-6 and J usage is TRBJ2-2; TRBD1 agrees at 7 bases. V was clipped by 4 bases and J by 6 bases; unmatched bases: 3. CDR3 length: 13 residues. The germline V gene encodes CDR1 SGHDT and CDR2 YYEEEE. The CDR3 nucleotides are TGTGCCAGCAGCGCCAGGGGGTCCGGGGAGCTGTTTTTT. It encodes CASSARGSGELFF.

This clonotype appeared a few times. The chain joins TRBV6-6 to TRBJ2-3; no reliable D call. This CDR3 has 14 amino acids. Trimming pared 2 bases from V and 0 bases from J, leaving 6 bases between. Germline CDR1 MNHNY, CDR2 SVGAGI (reference sequence). DNA for the CDR3: TGTGCCAGCAGTTACCGAACTAGCACAGATACGCAGTATTTT. This gives the protein CASSYRTSTDTQYF.

In the case of this clonotype: A much larger clone lies a single base off, so this may be a read error. The chain has TRBV11-3 and TRBJ2-1; D gene uncertain. The V and J ends lost 2 bases and 0 bases respectively, with 17 bases between them. The CDR3 extends over 18 amino acids. CDR1 SGHNT and CDR2 YENEEA come from the germline V gene. The CDR3 nucleotides read TGTGCCAGCAGCTTAAGTCTAGTCCCTCCTAGCTCCTACAATGAGCAGTTCTTC. Protein product: CASSLSLVPPSSYNEQFF.

As regards this clonotype: One end of the junction varies from germline; a read error may be responsible. V gene TRBV6-1 combines with J gene TRBJ1-2; D remains unclear. The CDR3 runs to 14 residues. CDR1 and CDR2 from the germline V gene are MNHNS and SASEGT. The CDR3 region is CASSEALTEYGCTF. As DNA, the CDR3 is TGTGCCAGCAGTGAAGCTCTTACAGAGTATGGCTGCACCTTC.

This clonotype was observed many times. The rearrangement links TRBV4-2 to TRBJ1-2; no firm D call. Trimming shortened V by 0 bases and J by 3 bases, and 8 bases separated the two germline ends. The CDR3 runs to 14 residues. CDR1 and CDR2 (germline): LGHNA, YNFKEQ. The CDR3 nucleotides read TGTGCCAGCAGCCAAGATGACGGAGACTATGGCTACACCTTC. Translating it yields CASSQDDGDYGYTF.

The chain employs TRBV5-8 and TRBJ2-4; TRBD2 agrees at 7 bases. V shed 3 bases, J shed 7 bases, and the junction held 1 base outside the gene matches. The CDR3 is made up of 12 amino acids. Looked up from germline, CDR1 is SGHTS and CDR2 is YDEGEE. The CDR3 sequence is CASSWGGNIQYF. CDR3 nucleotide sequence: TGTGCCAGCAGCTGGGGAGGGAACATTCAGTACTTC.

The chain employs TRBV29-1 and TRBJ1-2; a possible D gene is TRBD1 (6 bases). This CDR3 is 14 amino acids long. CDR1 SQVTM and CDR2 ANQGSEA come from the germline V gene. CDR3 bases: TGCAGTGACAGAGAACAGGGTCGCACCTCTGGCTACACCTTC. Amino acid sequence: CSDREQGRTSGYTF.

This rearrangement joins TRBV10-3 to TRBJ2-7, with 12 bases lining up with TRBD2. This CDR3 comprises 18 residues. The germline gives CDR1 ENHRY, CDR2 SYGVKD. Trimming took 2 bases from V and 3 from J; bases not matched to a gene: 11. The CDR3 nucleotides are TGTGCCATCAGTGAGCAGACTAGCGGGAGTGTTGGGTTCTACGAGCAGTACTTC. It translates to CAISEQTSGSVGFYEQYF.

Concerning this clonotype: The CDR3 does not end in the conserved phenylalanine or tryptophan, so this is likely a read error. Because the CDR3's place on the DNA is in doubt, the DNA is left out and the CDR3 is given as listed by TCRdb. This chain joins TRBV11-2 and TRBJ2-1; the table's D call of TRBD2 was not tested on the DNA. Germline values: CDR1 SGHAT, CDR2 FQNNGV. Ends included, the CDR3 has 16 residues. The CDR3 sequence is CPSSYSSTSGRGGGFL.

Comments on this clonotype: A read error may be the cause here, since a much bigger clone is one base away. The chain employs TRBV12-3 or TRBV12-4 and TRBJ2-3, with D unresolved. This CDR3 spans 13 amino acids. The CDR3, as DNA: TGTGCCAGCACTTTATTCTCGTCAGATACGCAGTATTTT. This codes for CASTLFSSDTQYF.

The V call is TRBV4-1, the J call TRBJ2-1; D remains unclear. V was pared by 0 bases and J by 2 bases, with 5 bases between. CDR1 and CDR2 (germline): MGHRA, YSYEKL. The length of the CDR3 is 14 residues. CDR3 residues: CASSQDLPYNEQFF. The CDR3 coding sequence is TGCGCCAGCAGCCAAGACCTTCCCTACAATGAGCAGTTCTTC.